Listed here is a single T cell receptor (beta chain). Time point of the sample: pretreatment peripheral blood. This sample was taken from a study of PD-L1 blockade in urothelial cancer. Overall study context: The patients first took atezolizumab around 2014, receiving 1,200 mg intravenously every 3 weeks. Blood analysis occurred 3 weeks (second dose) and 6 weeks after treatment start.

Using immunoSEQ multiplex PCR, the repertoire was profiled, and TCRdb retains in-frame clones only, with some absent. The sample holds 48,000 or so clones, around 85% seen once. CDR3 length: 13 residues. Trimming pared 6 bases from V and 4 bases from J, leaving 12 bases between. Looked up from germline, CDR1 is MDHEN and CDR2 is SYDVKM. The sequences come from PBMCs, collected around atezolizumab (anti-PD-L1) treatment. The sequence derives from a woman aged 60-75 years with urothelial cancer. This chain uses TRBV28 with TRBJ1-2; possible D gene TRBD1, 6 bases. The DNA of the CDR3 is TGTGCCAGCAGAGCGGACAGCCGCTATGGCTACACCTTC. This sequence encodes CASRADSRYGYTF.